The sequence of this T cell receptor beta chain was determined in a study of CD8+ T cells in alopecia areata. About this clone itself: Its antigen is undetermined.

The authors extracted RNA and reverse transcribed it into cDNA as the sequencing template. Clones were read by immunoSEQ multiplex PCR, and TCRdb kept only the in-frame ones, dropping some. The repertoire holds fewer than 250,000 clones, with about three fifths as singletons. This sample's treatment: oral pan-JAK inhibitor, 5-10 mg twice daily. Those with alopecia areata gave lesional scalp punch biopsies and peripheral blood. CDR1 is SGHDT and CDR2 is YYEEEE in the germline V gene. This CDR3 comprises 16 residues. Losses at the gene ends were 1 base for V and 1 base for J; bases not matched to a gene: 6. Study-level results: In scalp, tofacitinib significantly decreased clonality and expanded CD8+ clones among the top 100. Especially in alopecia totalis/universalis, lesional scalp showed greater clonality than normal scalp did.

The sample here was CD4+ T cells sorted from blood, taken at week 24, from a patient treated with tofacitinib. This sequence was found in a human donor with alopecia areata. The chain links TRBV5-6 to TRBJ2-3; 7 nucleotides align to TRBD2. Written as DNA, the CDR3 is TGTGCCAGCAGCTTGAAGATGAGCGGGGGCACAGATACGCAGTATTTT. Translating gives CASSLKMSGGTDTQYF.